The TCR beta chain under discussion was sequenced for a study of regulatory T cells in long-lasting Graves disease. Documented time point: newly diagnosed GD, antithyroid drugs for less than 3 months. Scientists built the TCR library using RNA that was extracted from PBMCs. This CDR3 has 14 amino acids. Germline-derived CDR1 and CDR2 are MNHNS and SASEGT. J gave up 5 bases and V 4 bases, and 4 bases lay outside the gene matches. Arm-PCR of CDR3 regions and iRepertoire HTBI primers were the basis on which TCR beta libraries were built. TCRdb analysed the multiplex PCR reads with MiXCR anew, one entry per CDR3 protein. The sample contains over 200,000 distinct CDR3 sequences, around 18% of which appear only once.

V is TRBV6-1 and J is TRBJ2-7; 11 nucleotides match TRBD1. Sequenced here: peripheral blood mononuclear cells (PBMCs), sampled at new diagnosis, from a patient treated with antithyroid drugs. The sequence came from a female donor with Graves disease. As DNA, the CDR3 is TGTGCCAGCAGTGGGACAGGGGGCAGCGACGAGCAGTACTTC. Protein sequence: CASSGTGGSDEQYF.